The T cell receptor (beta chain) described here comes from a study of CD8 T cells in Susac syndrome. The CDR3 sequence is 13 residues long. V lost 7 bases to trimming and J lost 2 bases; unmatched junction nucleotides: 4. Germline CDR1 reads SQVTM; CDR2 reads ANQGSEA. RNA totalling roughly 0.45 to 1 ug underwent reverse transcription with random hexamers. TCRdb analysed the immunoSEQ multiplex PCR reads with MiXCR anew, one entry per CDR3 protein. The sample shows approximately 190,000 distinct CDR3 sequences, 90% to 95% of them seen only once. The gene calls are TRBV29-1 and TRBJ2-2, with 7 positions matching TRBD1. The sequence derives from a human donor with multiple sclerosis. What was sequenced was CD4+ T cells from PBMCs. CDR3 DNA sequence: TGCAGCGCCTACAGGGGCAACACCGGGGAGCTGTTTTTT. It encodes CSAYRGNTGELFF.